This paragraph reports one T cell receptor beta chain. The treatment is: approximately 18 received Ad26.COV2.S at low or high dose, single or two shots; five or six received placebo; per-sample allocation not given. Sampling took place 63 days after the first vaccine or placebo injection. The method was immunoSEQ multiplex PCR; TCRdb's version includes in-frame clones alone and lacks a portion of them. The repertoire holds 400,000 to 500,000 clones, 80% to 90% seen once, with over 2.5% in the top ten. The data are from a study of Ad26.COV2.S vaccination and SARS-CoV-2 variants. The sequencing here drew on peripheral blood, taken in a trial of Ad26.COV2.S vaccine versus placebo. The source of this sequence is a person aged 18 to 59 who received the Ad26.COV2.S COVID-19 vaccine or a placebo.

The CDR3 sequence: CASSTTSGRAETQYF. The CDR3 DNA reads TGTGCCAGCAGCACGACTAGCGGGAGGGCGGAGACCCAGTACTTC. The chain recombines TRBV5-4 with TRBJ2-5; 14 nucleotides line up with TRBD2. CDR1 is SGHNT and CDR2 is YYREEE in the germline V gene (reference sequence). CDR3 length: 15 residues. Trimming cost V 4 bases and J 5 bases; bases outside gene matches: 4.